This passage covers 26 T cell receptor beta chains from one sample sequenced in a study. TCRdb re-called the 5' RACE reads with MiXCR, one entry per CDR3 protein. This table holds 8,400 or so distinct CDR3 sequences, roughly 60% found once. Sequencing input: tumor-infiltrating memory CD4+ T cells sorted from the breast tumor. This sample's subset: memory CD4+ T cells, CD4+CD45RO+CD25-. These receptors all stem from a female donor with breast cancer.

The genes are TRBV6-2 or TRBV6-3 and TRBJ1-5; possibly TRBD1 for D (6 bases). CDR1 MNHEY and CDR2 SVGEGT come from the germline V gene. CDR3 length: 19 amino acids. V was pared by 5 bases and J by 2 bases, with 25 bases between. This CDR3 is CASSKYTGSSMSGNQPQHF. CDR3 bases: TGTGCCAGCAGTAAGTATACAGGGAGTTCGATGTCGGGCAATCAGCCCCAGCATTTT.

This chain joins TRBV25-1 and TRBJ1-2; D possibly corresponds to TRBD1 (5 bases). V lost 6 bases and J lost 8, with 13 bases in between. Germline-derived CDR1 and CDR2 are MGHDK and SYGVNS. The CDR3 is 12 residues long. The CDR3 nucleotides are TGTGCCAGCAGCGCAGGGACTTTGGGCTACACCTTC. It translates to CASSAGTLGYTF.

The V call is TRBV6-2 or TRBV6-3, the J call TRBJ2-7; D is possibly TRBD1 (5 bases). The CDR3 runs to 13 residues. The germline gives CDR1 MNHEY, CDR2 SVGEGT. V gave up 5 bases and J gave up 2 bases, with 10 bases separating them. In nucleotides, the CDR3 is TGTGCCAGCAGTCGGACAAGCCCCTACGAGCAGTACTTC. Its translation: CASSRTSPYEQYF.

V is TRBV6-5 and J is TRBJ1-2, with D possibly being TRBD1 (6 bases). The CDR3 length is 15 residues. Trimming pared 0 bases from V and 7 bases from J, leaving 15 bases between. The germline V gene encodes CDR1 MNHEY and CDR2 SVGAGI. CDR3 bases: TGTGCCAGCAGTTACTCATTTACAGGGAGAGGTGGCTACACCTTC. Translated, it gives CASSYSFTGRGGYTF.

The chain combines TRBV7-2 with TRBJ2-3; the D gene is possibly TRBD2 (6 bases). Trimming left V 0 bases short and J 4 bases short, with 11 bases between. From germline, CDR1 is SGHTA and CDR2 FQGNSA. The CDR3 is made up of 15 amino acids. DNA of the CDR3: TGTGCCAGCAGCTTAGCTATACCGGGGGCAGATACGCAGTATTTT. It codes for CASSLAIPGADTQYF.

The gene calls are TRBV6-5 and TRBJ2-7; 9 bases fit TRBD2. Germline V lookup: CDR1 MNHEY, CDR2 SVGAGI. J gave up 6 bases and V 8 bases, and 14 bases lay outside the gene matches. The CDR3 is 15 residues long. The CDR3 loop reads CASQKKTSGIREQYF. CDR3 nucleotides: TGTGCCAGCCAAAAAAAGACTAGCGGTATCCGCGAGCAGTACTTC.

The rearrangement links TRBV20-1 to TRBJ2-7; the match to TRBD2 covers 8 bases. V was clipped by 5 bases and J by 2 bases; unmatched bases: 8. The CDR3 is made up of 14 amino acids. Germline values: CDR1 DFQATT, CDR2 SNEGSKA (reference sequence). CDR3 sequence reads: CSAPKAGVTYEQYF. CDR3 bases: TGCAGTGCTCCGAAAGCGGGAGTTACCTACGAGCAGTACTTC.

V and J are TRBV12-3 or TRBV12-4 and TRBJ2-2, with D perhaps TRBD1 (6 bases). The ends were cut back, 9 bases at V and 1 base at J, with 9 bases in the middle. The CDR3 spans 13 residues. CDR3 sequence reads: CASEGQNTGELFF. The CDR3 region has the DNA TGTGCCAGTGAGGGACAGAACACCGGGGAGCTGTTTTTT.

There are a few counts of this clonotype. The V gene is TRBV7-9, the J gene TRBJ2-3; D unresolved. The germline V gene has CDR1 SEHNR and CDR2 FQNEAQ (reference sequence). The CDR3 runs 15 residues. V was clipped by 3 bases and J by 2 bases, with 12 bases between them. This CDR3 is CASSFGRLITDTQYF. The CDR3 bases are TGTGCCAGCAGCTTTGGCCGACTGATCACAGATACGCAGTATTTT.

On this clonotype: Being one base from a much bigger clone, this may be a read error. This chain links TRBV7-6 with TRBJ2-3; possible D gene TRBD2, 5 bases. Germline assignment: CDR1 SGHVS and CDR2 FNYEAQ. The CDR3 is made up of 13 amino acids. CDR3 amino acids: CASGLAPGKAQYF. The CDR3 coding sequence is TGTGCCAGCGGCTTAGCGCCCGGGAAGGCGCAGTATTTT.

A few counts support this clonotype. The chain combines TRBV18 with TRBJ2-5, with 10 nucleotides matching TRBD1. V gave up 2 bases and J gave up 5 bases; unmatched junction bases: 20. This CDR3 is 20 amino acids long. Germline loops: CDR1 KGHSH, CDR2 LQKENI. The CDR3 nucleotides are TGTGCCAGCTCACCAGGGGTAACTCGCGCAGACAGGGGGCGATTGGAGACCCAGTACTTC. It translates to CASSPGVTRADRGRLETQYF.

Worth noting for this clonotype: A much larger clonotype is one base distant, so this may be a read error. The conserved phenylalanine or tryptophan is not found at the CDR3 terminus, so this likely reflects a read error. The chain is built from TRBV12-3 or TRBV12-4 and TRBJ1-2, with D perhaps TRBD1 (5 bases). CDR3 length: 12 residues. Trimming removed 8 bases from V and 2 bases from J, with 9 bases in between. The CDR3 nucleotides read TGTGCCAGCCCTGGGGGGAACTATGGCTACACCTCC. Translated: CASPGGNYGYTS.

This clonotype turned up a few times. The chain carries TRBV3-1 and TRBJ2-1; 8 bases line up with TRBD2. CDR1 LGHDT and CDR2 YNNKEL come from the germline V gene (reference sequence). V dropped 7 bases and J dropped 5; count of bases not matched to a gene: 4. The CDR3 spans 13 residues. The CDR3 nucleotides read TGTGCCAGCATGGGACTAGATGACAATGAGCAGTTCTTC. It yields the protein CASMGLDDNEQFF.

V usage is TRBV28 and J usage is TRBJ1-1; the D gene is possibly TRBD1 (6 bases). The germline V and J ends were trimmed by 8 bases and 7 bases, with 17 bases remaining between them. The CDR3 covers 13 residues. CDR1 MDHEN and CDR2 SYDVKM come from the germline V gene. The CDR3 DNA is TGTGCCAGCGCTCCCTCGAGGGGGGATGAAGCTTTCTTT. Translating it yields CASAPSRGDEAFF.

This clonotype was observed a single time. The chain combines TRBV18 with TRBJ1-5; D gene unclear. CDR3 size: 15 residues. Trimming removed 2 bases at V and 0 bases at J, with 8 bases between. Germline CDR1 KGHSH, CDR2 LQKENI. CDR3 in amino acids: CASSPEEYSNQPQHF. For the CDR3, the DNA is TGTGCCAGCTCACCAGAGGAATATAGCAATCAGCCCCAGCATTTT.

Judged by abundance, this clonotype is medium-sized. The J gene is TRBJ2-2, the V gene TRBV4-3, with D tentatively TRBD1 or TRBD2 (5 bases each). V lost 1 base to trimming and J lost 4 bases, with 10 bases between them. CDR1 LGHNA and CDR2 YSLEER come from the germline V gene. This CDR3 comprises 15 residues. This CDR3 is CASSQARGSTGELFF. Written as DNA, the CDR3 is TGCGCCAGCAGCCAAGCGAGGGGAAGCACCGGGGAGCTGTTTTTT.

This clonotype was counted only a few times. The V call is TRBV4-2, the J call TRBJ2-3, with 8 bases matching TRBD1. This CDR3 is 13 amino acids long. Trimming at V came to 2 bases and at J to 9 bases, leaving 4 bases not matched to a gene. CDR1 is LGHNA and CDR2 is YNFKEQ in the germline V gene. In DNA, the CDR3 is TGTGCCAGCAGCCAATCTACAGGGGGGACGCAGTATTTT. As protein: CASSQSTGGTQYF.

CDR3 protein: CSAGDRPYEQYF. DNA of the CDR3: TGCAGTGCCGGGGACCGGCCCTACGAGCAGTACTTC. The chain has TRBV20-1 and TRBJ2-7; perhaps D is TRBD1 or TRBD2 (5 bases each). CDR1 DFQATT and CDR2 SNEGSKA come from the germline V gene (reference sequence). V was shortened by 6 bases and J by 2 bases, with 11 bases between the two germline ends. CDR3 length: 12 residues.

The CDR3 is CASSQNRVDEQFF. CDR3 DNA: TGCGCCAGCAGCCAGAACAGGGTCGATGAGCAGTTCTTC. The rearrangement links TRBV4-1 to TRBJ2-1, with a tentative D call TRBD1 (6 bases). The ends were cut back, 3 bases at V and 8 bases at J, with 11 bases in the middle. Germline V gives CDR1 MGHRA, CDR2 YSYEKL. The CDR3 extends over 13 amino acids.

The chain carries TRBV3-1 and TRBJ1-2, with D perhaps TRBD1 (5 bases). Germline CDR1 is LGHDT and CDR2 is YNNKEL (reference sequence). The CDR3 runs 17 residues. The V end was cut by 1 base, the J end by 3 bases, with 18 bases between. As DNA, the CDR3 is TGTGCCAGCAGCCAAGTTTCTATACAGGCGGGGGACTATGGCTACACCTTC. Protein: CASSQVSIQAGDYGYTF.

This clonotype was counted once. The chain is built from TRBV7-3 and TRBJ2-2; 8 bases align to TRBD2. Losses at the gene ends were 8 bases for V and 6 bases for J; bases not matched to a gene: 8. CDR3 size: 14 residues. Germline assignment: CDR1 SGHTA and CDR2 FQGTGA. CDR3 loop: CASAPPGGAGELFF. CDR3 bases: TGTGCCAGCGCACCCCCGGGAGGGGCCGGGGAGCTGTTTTTT.

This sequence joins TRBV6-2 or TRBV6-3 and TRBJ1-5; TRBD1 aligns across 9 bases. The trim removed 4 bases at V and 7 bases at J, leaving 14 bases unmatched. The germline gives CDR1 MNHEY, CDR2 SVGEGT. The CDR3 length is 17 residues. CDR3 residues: CASSFMLPGQGNQPQHF. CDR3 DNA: TGTGCCAGCAGTTTCATGTTGCCGGGACAGGGTAACCAGCCCCAGCATTTT.

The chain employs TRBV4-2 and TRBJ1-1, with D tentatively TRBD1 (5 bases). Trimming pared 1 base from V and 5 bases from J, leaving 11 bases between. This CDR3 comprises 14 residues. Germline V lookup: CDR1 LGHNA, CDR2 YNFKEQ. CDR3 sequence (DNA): TGTGCCAGCAGCCAAGTAGGGACGAGTACTGAAGCTTTCTTT. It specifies CASSQVGTSTEAFF.

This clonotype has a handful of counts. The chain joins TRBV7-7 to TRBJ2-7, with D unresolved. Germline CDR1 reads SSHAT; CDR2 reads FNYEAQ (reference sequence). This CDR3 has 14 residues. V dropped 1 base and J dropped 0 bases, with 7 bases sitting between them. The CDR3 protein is CASSLDGSSYEQYF. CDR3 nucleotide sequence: TGTGCCAGCAGCTTAGACGGTAGCTCCTACGAGCAGTACTTC.

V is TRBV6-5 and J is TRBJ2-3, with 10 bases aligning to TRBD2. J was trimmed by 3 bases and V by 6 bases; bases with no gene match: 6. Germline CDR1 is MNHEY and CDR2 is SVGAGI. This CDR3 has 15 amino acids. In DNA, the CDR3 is TGTGCCAGCAGCAAGAGGACTAGCGGAACAGATACGCAGTATTTT. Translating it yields CASSKRTSGTDTQYF.

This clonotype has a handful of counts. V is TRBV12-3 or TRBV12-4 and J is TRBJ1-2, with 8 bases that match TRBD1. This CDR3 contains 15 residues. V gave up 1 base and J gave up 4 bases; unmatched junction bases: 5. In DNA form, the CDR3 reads TGTGCCAGCAGTTTAGGACAGGGGAAGGGCTATGGCTACACCTTC. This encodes CASSLGQGKGYGYTF.